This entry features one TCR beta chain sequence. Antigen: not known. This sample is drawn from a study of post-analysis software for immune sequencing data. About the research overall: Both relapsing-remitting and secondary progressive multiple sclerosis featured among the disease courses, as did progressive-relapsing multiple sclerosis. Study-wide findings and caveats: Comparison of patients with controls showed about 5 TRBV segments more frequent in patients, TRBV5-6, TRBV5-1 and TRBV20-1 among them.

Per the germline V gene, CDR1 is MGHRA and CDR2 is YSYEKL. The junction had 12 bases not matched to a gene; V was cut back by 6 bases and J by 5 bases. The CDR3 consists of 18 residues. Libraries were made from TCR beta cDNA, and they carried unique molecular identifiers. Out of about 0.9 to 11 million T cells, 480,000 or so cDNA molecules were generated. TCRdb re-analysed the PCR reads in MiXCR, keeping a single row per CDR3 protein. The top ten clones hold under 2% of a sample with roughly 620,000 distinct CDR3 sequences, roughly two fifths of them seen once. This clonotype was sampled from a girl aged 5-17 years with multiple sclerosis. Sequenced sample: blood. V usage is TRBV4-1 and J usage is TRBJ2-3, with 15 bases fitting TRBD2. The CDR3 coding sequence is TGCGCCAGCAGGAAGATATTAGGACTAGCGGGAGGGGTAGATACGCAGTATTTT. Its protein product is CASRKILGLAGGVDTQYF.